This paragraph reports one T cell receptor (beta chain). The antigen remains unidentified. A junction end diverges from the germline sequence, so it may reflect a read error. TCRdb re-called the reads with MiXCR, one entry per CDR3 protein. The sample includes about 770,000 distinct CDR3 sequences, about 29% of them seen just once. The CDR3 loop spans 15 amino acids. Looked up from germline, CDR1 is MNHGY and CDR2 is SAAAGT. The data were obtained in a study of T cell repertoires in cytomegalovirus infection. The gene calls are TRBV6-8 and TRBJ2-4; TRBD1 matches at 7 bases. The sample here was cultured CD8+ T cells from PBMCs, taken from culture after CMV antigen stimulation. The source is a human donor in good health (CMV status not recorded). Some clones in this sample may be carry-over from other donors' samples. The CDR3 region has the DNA TGTGCCAGCAGAAAATTGACAGGGACCAAAATCATTCAGTACTTC. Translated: CASRKLTGTKIIQYF.